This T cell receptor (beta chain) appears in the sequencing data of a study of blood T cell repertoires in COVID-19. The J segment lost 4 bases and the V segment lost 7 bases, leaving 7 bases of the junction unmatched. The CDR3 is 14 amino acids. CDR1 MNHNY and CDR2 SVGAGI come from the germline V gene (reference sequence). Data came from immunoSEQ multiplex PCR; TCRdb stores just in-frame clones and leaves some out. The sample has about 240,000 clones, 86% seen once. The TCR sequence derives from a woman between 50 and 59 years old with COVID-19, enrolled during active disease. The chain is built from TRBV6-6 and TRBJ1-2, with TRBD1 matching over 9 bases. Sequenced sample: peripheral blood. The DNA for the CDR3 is TGTGCCAGCAAACCGGGACAGGGTCTCTATGGCTACACCTTC. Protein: CASKPGQGLYGYTF.